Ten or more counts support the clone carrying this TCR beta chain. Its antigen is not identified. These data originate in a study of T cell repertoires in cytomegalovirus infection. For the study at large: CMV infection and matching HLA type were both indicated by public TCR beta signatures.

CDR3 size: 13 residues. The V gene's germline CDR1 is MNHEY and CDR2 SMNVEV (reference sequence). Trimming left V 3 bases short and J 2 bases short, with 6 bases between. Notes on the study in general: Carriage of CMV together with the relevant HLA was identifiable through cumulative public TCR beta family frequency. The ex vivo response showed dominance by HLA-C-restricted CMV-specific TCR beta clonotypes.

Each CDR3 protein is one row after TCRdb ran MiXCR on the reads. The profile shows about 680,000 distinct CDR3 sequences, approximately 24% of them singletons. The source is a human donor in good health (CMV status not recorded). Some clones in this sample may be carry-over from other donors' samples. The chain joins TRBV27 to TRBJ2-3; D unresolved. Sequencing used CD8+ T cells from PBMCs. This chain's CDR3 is CASSFGNTDTQYF. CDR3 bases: TGTGCCAGCAGTTTCGGCAACACAGATACGCAGTATTTT.